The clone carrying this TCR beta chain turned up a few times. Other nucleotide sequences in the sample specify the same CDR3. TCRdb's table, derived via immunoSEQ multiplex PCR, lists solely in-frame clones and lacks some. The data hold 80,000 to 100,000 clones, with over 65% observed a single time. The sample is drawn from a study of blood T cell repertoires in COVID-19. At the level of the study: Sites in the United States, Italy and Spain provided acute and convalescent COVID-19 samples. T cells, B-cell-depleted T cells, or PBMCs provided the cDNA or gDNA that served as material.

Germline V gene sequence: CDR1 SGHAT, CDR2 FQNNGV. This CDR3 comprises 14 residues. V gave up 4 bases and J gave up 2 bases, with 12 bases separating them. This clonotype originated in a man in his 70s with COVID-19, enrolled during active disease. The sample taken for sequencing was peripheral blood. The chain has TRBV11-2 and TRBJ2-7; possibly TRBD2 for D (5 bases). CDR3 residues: CASSSLRATYEQYF. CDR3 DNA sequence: TGTGCCAGCAGCTCCCTGAGGGCGACCTACGAGCAGTACTTC.